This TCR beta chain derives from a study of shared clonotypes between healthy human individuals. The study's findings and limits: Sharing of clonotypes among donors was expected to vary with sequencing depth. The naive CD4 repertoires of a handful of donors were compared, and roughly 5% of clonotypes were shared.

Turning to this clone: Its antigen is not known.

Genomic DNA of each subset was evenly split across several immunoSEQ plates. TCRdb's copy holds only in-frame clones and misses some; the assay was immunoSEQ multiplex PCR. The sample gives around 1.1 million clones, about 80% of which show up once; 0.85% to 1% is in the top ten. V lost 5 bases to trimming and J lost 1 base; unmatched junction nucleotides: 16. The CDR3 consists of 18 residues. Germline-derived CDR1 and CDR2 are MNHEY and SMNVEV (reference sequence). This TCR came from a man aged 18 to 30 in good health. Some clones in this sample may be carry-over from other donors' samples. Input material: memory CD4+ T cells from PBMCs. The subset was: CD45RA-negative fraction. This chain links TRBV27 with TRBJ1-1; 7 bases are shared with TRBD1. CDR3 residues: CASSPSRTPGQKNTEAFF. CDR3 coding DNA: TGTGCCAGCAGTCCTAGTAGAACTCCGGGACAGAAGAACACTGAAGCTTTCTTT.